This T cell receptor beta chain was obtained from a study of blood T cells in healthy people across ages. No fewer than 5.5 micrograms of total RNA were isolated from every sample. Sample-barcoded 5' priming and a J-beta primer mix drove a second PCR of roughly 7 to 11 cycles. Through a template-switch adaptor with 12 random nucleotides, each cDNA molecule received a tag. TCRdb reprocessed the 5' RACE reads via MiXCR and lists one record per CDR3 protein. The sample shows roughly 800,000 distinct CDR3 sequences, approximately 24% of them seen only once. These data were likewise used in another study, on T cells of mothers and their children. According to that study: Sequencing returned over 9.5 million TCR beta CDR3 reads per mother and about 2.9 million per child. The shaping of TCR recombination output by thymic selection is similar in related and unrelated pairs.

What was sequenced was blood. The TCR was taken from a boy younger than 18 in good health.

For the CDR3, the DNA is TGCAGTGCTAGAGATGACCGATACCCCACCGGGGAGCTGTTTTTT. It translates to CSARDDRYPTGELFF. The chain links TRBV20-1 to TRBJ2-2; no definite D call. The V gene lost 0 bases and the J gene lost 4 bases, with 12 bases spanning the gap. The germline CDR1 and CDR2 sequences are DFQATT and SNEGSKA (reference sequence). The length of the CDR3 is 15 residues.